This TCR beta chain was retrieved from a study of cytotoxic CD8 clonotypes in ibrutinib-treated CLL. Study outcomes and limitations: Public clonotypes, found uncommonly, either contracted or stayed stable on treatment.

The CDR3 is 12 amino acids. The V gene lost 6 bases and the J gene lost 9 bases, with 14 bases spanning the gap. Per germline, CDR1 MNHEY and CDR2 SVGAGI. Details on this clone: Its cognate antigen is unknown.

The method was immunoSEQ multiplex PCR; TCRdb's version includes in-frame clones alone and lacks a portion of them. The table includes a few hundred thousand clones, roughly 79% detected once. The chain joins TRBV6-5 to TRBJ1-1; no definite D call. This sample comprised PBMCs, obtained before ibrutinib treatment. This sequence originates from a human donor with chronic lymphocytic leukemia. The CDR3 DNA reads as TGTGCCAGCAGCCGGGCTTTACAAAAAGCTTTCTTT. Amino acid sequence: CASSRALQKAFF.